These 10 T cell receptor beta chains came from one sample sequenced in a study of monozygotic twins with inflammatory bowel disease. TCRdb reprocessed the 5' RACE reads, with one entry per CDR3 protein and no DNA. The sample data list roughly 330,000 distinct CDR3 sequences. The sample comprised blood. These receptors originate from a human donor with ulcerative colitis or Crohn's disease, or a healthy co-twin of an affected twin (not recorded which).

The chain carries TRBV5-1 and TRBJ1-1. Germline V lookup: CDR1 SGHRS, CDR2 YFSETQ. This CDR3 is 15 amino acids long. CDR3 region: CASSLYGFLNTEAFF.

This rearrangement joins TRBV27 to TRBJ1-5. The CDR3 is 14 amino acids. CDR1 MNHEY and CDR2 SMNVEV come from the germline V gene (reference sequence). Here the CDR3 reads CASRATDSNQPQHF.

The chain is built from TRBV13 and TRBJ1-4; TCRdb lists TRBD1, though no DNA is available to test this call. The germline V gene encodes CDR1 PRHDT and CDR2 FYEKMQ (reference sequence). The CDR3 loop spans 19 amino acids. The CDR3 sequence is CASSLRPLRSAPTNEKLFF.

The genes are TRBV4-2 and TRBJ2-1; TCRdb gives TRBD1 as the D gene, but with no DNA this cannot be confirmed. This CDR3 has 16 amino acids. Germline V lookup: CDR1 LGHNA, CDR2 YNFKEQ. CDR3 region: CASSQNPLGAYNEQFF.

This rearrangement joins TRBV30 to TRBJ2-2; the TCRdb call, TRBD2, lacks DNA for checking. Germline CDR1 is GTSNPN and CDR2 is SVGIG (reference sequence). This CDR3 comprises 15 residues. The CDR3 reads CAWKGTSGYTGELFF.

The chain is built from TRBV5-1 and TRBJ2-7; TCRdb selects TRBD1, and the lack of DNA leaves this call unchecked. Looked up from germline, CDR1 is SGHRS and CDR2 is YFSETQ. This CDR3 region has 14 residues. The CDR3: CASSLAQGGYEQYF.

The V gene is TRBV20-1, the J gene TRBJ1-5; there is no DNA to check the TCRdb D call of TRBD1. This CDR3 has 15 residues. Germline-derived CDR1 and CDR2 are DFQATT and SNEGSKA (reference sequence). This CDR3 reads CSARYRGISGQPQHF.

The CDR3 sequence is CASSPSVAYEQYF. The chain carries TRBV28 and TRBJ2-7; TCRdb's D call of TRBD2 is untestable without DNA. The CDR3 runs 13 residues. Germline V CDR1 and CDR2: MDHEN, SYDVKM.

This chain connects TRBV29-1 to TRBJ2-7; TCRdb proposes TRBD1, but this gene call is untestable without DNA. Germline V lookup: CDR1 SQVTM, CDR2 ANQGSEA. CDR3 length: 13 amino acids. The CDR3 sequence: CSVEETESYEQYF.

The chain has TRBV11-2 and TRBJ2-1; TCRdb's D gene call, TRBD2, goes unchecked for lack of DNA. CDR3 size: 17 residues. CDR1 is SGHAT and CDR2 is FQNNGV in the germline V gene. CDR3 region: CASSSLRRREAYNEQFF.